These 15 T cell receptor beta chains originate from one sample sequenced in a study of blood T cell repertoires in COVID-19 (TCRdb year 2020). The library came from the immunoSEQ multiplex PCR assay. TCRdb stores this immuneACCESS table with in-frame sequences only. Part of the clones is absent; in the studies checked, under half of the shortfall reflects unresolved V genes, and no reason is known for the rest. This sample gives tens of thousands of clones in total; around 88% of them show up just once. Roughly 18% of the sample rests with the top ten. Sequencing input: peripheral blood. The source is a woman older than 75 with acute or convalescent COVID-19.

CDR3 in DNA: TGTGCCAGCAGTGAAGGTCGGGGTTCGGAGACCCAGTACTTC. Amino acid sequence: CASSEGRGSETQYF. The chain employs TRBV2 and TRBJ2-5, with a weak D call TRBD2 (5 bases). Germline V lookup: CDR1 SNHLY, CDR2 FYNNEI. Trimming stripped 1 base from V and 5 bases from J, with 11 bases between. The CDR3 is made up of 14 amino acids. The full variable domain, rest sourced from reference TRBV2 and TRBJ2-5, is EPEVTQTPSHQVTQMGQEVILRCVPISNHLYFYWYRQILGQKVEFLVSFYNNEISEKSEIFDDQFSVERPDGSNFTLKIRSTKLEDSAMYFCASSEGRGSETQYFGPGTRLLVL.

The chain joins TRBV5-1 to TRBJ1-4; TRBD1 is a possible D gene (5 bases). The CDR3 is made up of 14 amino acids. Germline CDR1 SGHRS, CDR2 YFSETQ. V was clipped by 4 bases and J by 6 bases, with 13 bases between them. The CDR3: CASSQGLGYEKLFF. In DNA form, the CDR3 reads TGCGCCAGCAGCCAGGGTCTGGGATATGAAAAACTGTTTTTT.

V usage is TRBV5-1 and J usage is TRBJ2-7; 7 bases align to TRBD1. The junction had 5 bases not matched to a gene; V was cut back by 1 base and J by 4 bases. Germline V lookup: CDR1 SGHRS, CDR2 YFSETQ. The CDR3 consists of 14 residues. CDR3 DNA: TGCGCCAGCAGCTTGACAGGGGAAGTTTACGAGCAGTACTTC. It specifies CASSLTGEVYEQYF.

This CDR3 reads CASSLRTSNEQFF. CDR3 bases: TGCGCCAGCAGCTTGCGGACTAGCAATGAGCAGTTCTTC. The gene calls are TRBV5-1 and TRBJ2-1; 7 bases are shared with TRBD2. This CDR3 spans 13 amino acids. The ends lost 1 base at V and 6 bases at J; junction bases unmatched: 1. From germline, CDR1 is SGHRS and CDR2 YFSETQ.

The chain carries TRBV7-8 and TRBJ1-5; 8 bases fit TRBD1. The CDR3 length is 17 residues. Germline CDR1 reads SGHVS; CDR2 reads FQNEAQ. Unmatched junction bases numbered 13, after V lost 5 bases and J lost 4 bases. The CDR3 sequence: CASSRRQGMVGNQPQHF. Written as DNA, the CDR3 is TGTGCCAGCAGCCGGCGACAGGGGATGGTCGGTAATCAGCCCCAGCATTTT.

This chain joins TRBV5-1 and TRBJ2-5; D may be TRBD2 (6 bases). Deletions cut 2 bases from V and 1 base from J, with 9 bases between. Looked up from germline, CDR1 is SGHRS and CDR2 is YFSETQ. CDR3 size: 14 residues. The CDR3 sequence: CASSLEGLQETQYF. Written as DNA, the CDR3 is TGCGCCAGCAGCTTAGAGGGACTCCAAGAGACCCAGTACTTC.

CDR3 region: CASSKGEGRGFNYGYTF. CDR3 coding DNA: TGTGCCAGCAGCAAAGGGGAGGGTCGGGGGTTTAACTATGGCTACACCTTC. The rearrangement uses TRBV21-1 and TRBJ1-2. TRBV21-1 corresponds to a pseudogene. The CDR3 contains 17 residues.

The J gene is TRBJ1-1, the V gene TRBV30; 9 bases are a match to TRBD1. The CDR3 totals 12 residues. The germline V gene has CDR1 GTSNPN and CDR2 SVGIG (reference sequence). Trimming at V came to 5 bases and at J to 12 bases, leaving 10 bases not matched to a gene. The DNA for the CDR3 is TGTGCCTGGGCCCCTCGGACAGGGGCTTCTTTCTTT. Amino acid sequence: CAWAPRTGASFF.

Concerning this clone: The junction departs from the called germline gene at one end, perhaps through a read error. The chain is built from TRBV3-1 (or the pseudogene TRBV3-2) and TRBJ2-3; unclear D gene. Germline V gene lookup returns CDR1 LGHDT and CDR2 YNNKEL (reference sequence). The CDR3 length is 16 residues. The CDR3 bases are TGTGCCAGCAGCCAAGACCCTGCCCCCTCCACACATACGCAGTATTTT. Its protein is CASSQDPAPSTHTQYF.

The V gene is TRBV19, the J gene TRBJ2-7; 9 nucleotides match TRBD2. The germline gives CDR1 LNHDA, CDR2 SQIVND (reference sequence). The junction had 5 bases not matched to a gene; V was cut back by 5 bases and J by 0 bases. The CDR3 contains 15 residues. CDR3: CASSYSGGSSYEQYF. CDR3 coding DNA: TGTGCCAGTAGTTATAGCGGGGGCAGCTCCTACGAGCAGTACTTC. Full variable domain (missing parts from reference TRBV19 and TRBJ2-7): DGGITQSPKYLFRKEGQNVTLSCEQNLNHDAMYWYRQDPGQGLRLIYYSQIVNDFQKGDIAEGYSVSREKKESFPLTVTSAQKNPTAFYLCASSYSGGSSYEQYFGPGTRLTVT.

The DNA of the CDR3 is TGCGCCAGCAGGGGACTAGCGAACCACAATGAGCAGTTCTTC. Amino acid sequence: CASRGLANHNEQFF. V gene TRBV10-2 combines with J gene TRBJ2-1, with 10 bases lining up with TRBD2. V lost 6 bases, J lost 5 bases, and 4 bases stayed unmatched. Germline CDR1 WSHSY, CDR2 SAAADI. The CDR3 loop spans 14 amino acids.

The V and J genes are TRBV28 and TRBJ1-2, with a possible D match to TRBD1 (5 bases). This CDR3 is built from 15 residues. V was shortened by 8 bases and J by 3 bases, with 19 bases between the two germline ends. Germline lookup yields CDR1 MDHEN and CDR2 SYDVKM. CDR3 DNA: TGTGCCAGCCTAATGGGGGGGATTGAGTACTATGGCTACACCTTC. Translated: CASLMGGIEYYGYTF.

The genes are TRBV7-9 and TRBJ2-3; 13 bases line up with TRBD2. Germline V gene sequence: CDR1 SEHNR, CDR2 FQNEAQ (reference sequence). Trimming at V came to 5 bases and at J to 10 bases, leaving 9 bases not matched to a gene. The CDR3 runs 15 residues. As DNA, the CDR3 is TGTGCCAGCAGCCGACTAGCGGGGGGCCTGGGTGCGCAGTATTTT. Residues: CASSRLAGGLGAQYF.

This chain links TRBV19 with TRBJ1-1; 7 bases match TRBD1. From germline, CDR1 is LNHDA and CDR2 SQIVND (reference sequence). The CDR3 is 14 amino acids. Trimming took 7 bases from V and 1 from J; bases not matched to a gene: 6. As DNA, the CDR3 is TGTGCCAGTAAAAACAGGGGCAGGAACACTGAAGCTTTCTTT. This sequence encodes CASKNRGRNTEAFF.

In its sample, this clone was seen once. V usage is TRBV7-3 and J usage is TRBJ2-3; D is ambiguous. V gave up 2 bases and J gave up 4 bases, with 10 bases separating them. The germline V gene encodes CDR1 SGHTA and CDR2 FQGTGA. There are 14 residues in the CDR3. The CDR3 loop reads CASSLSREADTQYF. CDR3 in DNA: TGTGCCAGCAGCTTATCCCGAGAGGCAGATACGCAGTATTTT.